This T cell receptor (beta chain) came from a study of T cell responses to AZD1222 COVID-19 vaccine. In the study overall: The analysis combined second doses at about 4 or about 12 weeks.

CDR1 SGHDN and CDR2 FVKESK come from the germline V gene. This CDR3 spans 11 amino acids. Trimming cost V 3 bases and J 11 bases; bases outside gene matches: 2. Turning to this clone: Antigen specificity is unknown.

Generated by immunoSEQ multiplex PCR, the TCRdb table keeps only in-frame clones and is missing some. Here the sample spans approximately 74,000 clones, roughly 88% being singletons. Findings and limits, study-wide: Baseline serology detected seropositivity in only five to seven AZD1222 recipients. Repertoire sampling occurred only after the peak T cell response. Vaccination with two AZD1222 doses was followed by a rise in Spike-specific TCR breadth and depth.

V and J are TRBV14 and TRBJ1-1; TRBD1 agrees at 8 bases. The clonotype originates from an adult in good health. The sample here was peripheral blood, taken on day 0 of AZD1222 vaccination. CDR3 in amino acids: CASSHDRGAFF. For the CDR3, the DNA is TGTGCCAGCAGCCATGACAGGGGCGCTTTCTTT.